Below are 20 T cell receptor beta chains sequenced from a single sample in a study of Ad26.COV2.S vaccination and SARS-CoV-2 variants. Profiling relied on immunoSEQ multiplex PCR, and the TCRdb table lists in-frame clones only, not all of them. The data show over 110,000 clones, roughly 90% seen once. Sample: peripheral blood, taken after recovery from COVID-19. Every receptor here comes from a human donor who had recovered from COVID-19.

The CDR3 protein is CASSVEGRANSPLHF. CDR3 sequence (DNA): TGTGCCAGCAGCGTAGAGGGCAGGGCTAATTCACCCCTCCACTTT. The chain combines TRBV9 with TRBJ1-6, with D perhaps TRBD1 (5 bases). The V end lost 0 bases, the J end lost 6 bases, and 10 bases lay between the germline ends. This CDR3 spans 15 amino acids. Germline V gene lookup returns CDR1 SGDLS and CDR2 YYNGEE.

The chain recombines TRBV6-2 or TRBV6-3 with TRBJ2-2; D uncertain. The CDR3 has 12 amino acids. Germline lookup yields CDR1 MNHEY and CDR2 SVGEGT. V gave up 2 bases and J gave up 7 bases, with 5 bases separating them. The CDR3 DNA is TGTGCCAGCAGTTACGGCAGCGGGGAGCTGTTTTTT. This gives the protein CASSYGSGELFF.

The genes are TRBV29-1 and TRBJ2-5; D possibly corresponds to TRBD2 (6 bases). With 3 bases removed from V and 5 bases from J, the gap between germline ends came to 10 bases. CDR1 and CDR2 from the germline V gene are SQVTM and ANQGSEA. The CDR3 covers 12 residues. CDR3 region: CSVDTGGETQYF. DNA for the CDR3: TGCAGCGTTGATACTGGAGGGGAGACCCAGTACTTC.

The rearrangement joins TRBV28 to TRBJ2-5; TRBD2 agrees at 9 bases. The CDR3 is 18 amino acids. Germline CDR1 MDHEN, CDR2 SYDVKM. The junction had 17 bases not matched to a gene; V was cut back by 5 bases and J by 4 bases. CDR3 sequence (DNA): TGTGCCAGCAGTCAACCACTCGGTGGCGGGGGGGATGGAGAGACCCAGTACTTC. Translating gives CASSQPLGGGGDGETQYF.

This clone has just one count. The chain links TRBV7-6 to TRBJ1-4, with TRBD1 matching 8 bases. The CDR3 totals 14 residues. Germline values: CDR1 SGHVS, CDR2 FNYEAQ. Losses at the gene ends were 5 bases for V and 11 bases for J; bases not matched to a gene: 10. The CDR3 protein is CASSPAGQVSKLFF. The CDR3 nucleotides read TGTGCCAGCAGCCCCGCGGGACAGGTCTCTAAACTGTTTTTT.

The gene calls are TRBV28 and TRBJ1-1; the match to TRBD1 covers 9 bases. This CDR3 comprises 13 residues. The J segment lost 6 bases and the V segment lost 6 bases, leaving 5 bases of the junction unmatched. Germline assignment: CDR1 MDHEN and CDR2 SYDVKM. CDR3 loop: CASRGTGYAEAFF. The CDR3, as DNA: TGTGCCAGCAGGGGGACAGGGTACGCTGAAGCTTTCTTT.

This clone occurred once. Written as DNA, the CDR3 is TGTGCCAGCAGTCAAGGCAGGGACTTCTCTGGAAACACCATATATTTT. As protein: CASSQGRDFSGNTIYF. The V call is TRBV6-6, the J call TRBJ1-3; tentatively, D is TRBD1 (5 bases). V was trimmed by 5 bases and J by 0 bases, leaving 14 bases between them. The CDR3 totals 16 residues. Per germline, CDR1 MNHNY and CDR2 SVGAGI (reference sequence).

In this sample, this clone turned up many times. The chain carries TRBV6-5 and TRBJ2-7; D may be TRBD1 (7 bases). The V gene's germline CDR1 is MNHEY and CDR2 SVGAGI. V gave up 2 bases and J gave up 4 bases, with 15 bases separating them. The CDR3 runs to 15 residues. CDR3 residues: CASSYDQTGRYEQYF. In DNA, the CDR3 is TGTGCCAGCAGTTACGACCAGACAGGGAGGTACGAGCAGTACTTC.

V usage is TRBV29-1 and J usage is TRBJ2-1, with a possible D match to TRBD1 (5 bases). Per germline, CDR1 SQVTM and CDR2 ANQGSEA. The CDR3 spans 13 residues. V was clipped by 3 bases and J by 1 base, with 7 bases between them. The CDR3 here is CSVEAGSYNEQFF. DNA for the CDR3: TGCAGCGTTGAGGCAGGGTCCTACAATGAGCAGTTCTTC.

The CDR3 nucleotides are TGCGCCAGCAGCTCGAGGACGGGTCCCACAGATACGCAGTATTTT. Protein product: CASSSRTGPTDTQYF. The chain combines TRBV5-1 with TRBJ2-3; D call uncertain. The V and J ends lost 3 bases and 2 bases respectively, with 13 bases between them. The germline V gene encodes CDR1 SGHRS and CDR2 YFSETQ. The CDR3 is 15 amino acids.

The rearrangement joins TRBV5-8 to TRBJ2-1; 12 bases match TRBD1. J was trimmed by 2 bases and V by 2 bases; bases with no gene match: 11. Germline-derived CDR1 and CDR2 are SGHTS and YDEGEE. CDR3 length: 19 residues. The chain's CDR3 is CASSFPGQGARGTYNEQFF. DNA of the CDR3: TGTGCCAGCAGCTTTCCGGGACAGGGGGCTCGGGGGACCTACAATGAGCAGTTCTTC.

V and J are TRBV7-9 and TRBJ1-2; D gene unclear. V was trimmed by 5 bases and J by 6 bases, leaving 13 bases between them. CDR3 size: 13 residues. Per germline, CDR1 SEHNR and CDR2 FQNEAQ (reference sequence). The CDR3 DNA reads as TGTGCCAGCAGCCCCCCTGTACTAGATGGCTACACCTTC. Amino acid sequence: CASSPPVLDGYTF.

The rearrangement links TRBV28 to TRBJ1-1, with D possibly being TRBD1 (6 bases). The germline V and J ends were trimmed by 6 bases and 3 bases, with 17 bases remaining between them. Germline assignment: CDR1 MDHEN and CDR2 SYDVKM. This CDR3 spans 15 amino acids. The CDR3 sequence is CASRTNQGMYTEAFF. CDR3 in DNA: TGTGCCAGCAGAACTAATCAGGGGATGTACACTGAAGCTTTCTTT.

The table lists this clone with a count of one. The genes are TRBV6-5 and TRBJ1-2; possibly TRBD1 for D (5 bases). V was trimmed by 0 bases and J by 4 bases, leaving 12 bases between them. Germline loops: CDR1 MNHEY, CDR2 SVGAGI. This CDR3 comprises 15 residues. The CDR3 loop is CASSYSEGTFYGYTF. DNA for the CDR3: TGTGCCAGCAGTTACTCAGAGGGGACCTTCTATGGCTACACCTTC.

The genes are TRBV9 and TRBJ1-1; perhaps TRBD1 as D (5 bases). Germline V gene data show CDR1 as SGDLS and CDR2 as YYNGEE. The CDR3 contains 15 residues. The V and J ends lost 4 bases and 3 bases respectively, with 16 bases between them. CDR3 protein: CASSRGGEPHTEAFF. In DNA form, the CDR3 reads TGTGCCAGCAGCAGAGGAGGGGAGCCCCACACTGAAGCTTTCTTT.

Here the CDR3 reads CASSSHGTSGDHVLKTQYF. The CDR3 bases are TGTGCCAGCAGCTCGCACGGGACTAGCGGGGACCACGTCCTGAAGACCCAGTACTTC. V and J are TRBV7-9 and TRBJ2-5, with 13 nucleotides matching TRBD2. The J segment lost 6 bases and the V segment lost 4 bases, leaving 17 bases of the junction unmatched. Germline CDR1 is SEHNR and CDR2 is FQNEAQ (reference sequence). There are 19 residues in the CDR3.

Only a few counts were recorded for this clone. V is TRBV30 and J is TRBJ2-3, with 7 bases that match TRBD1. The CDR3 has 13 residues. V shed 4 bases and J 1 base; nucleotides not matched to a gene: 2. The germline gives CDR1 GTSNPN, CDR2 SVGIG (reference sequence). CDR3: CAWTGQGTDTQYF. CDR3 DNA: TGTGCCTGGACCGGACAGGGCACAGATACGCAGTATTTT.

This chain joins TRBV7-8 and TRBJ2-5, with 12 bases matching TRBD2. The CDR3 runs to 23 residues. Trimming at V came to 5 bases and at J to 3 bases, leaving 28 bases not matched to a gene. CDR1 is SGHVS and CDR2 is FQNEAQ in the germline V gene. The CDR3 nucleotides are TGTGCCAGCAGCCTCCCACGGGCTAGCGGGGGGGGATCCACCCTCTTTTTCAAAGAGACCCAGTACTTC. Its protein product is CASSLPRASGGGSTLFFKETQYF.

The genes are TRBV19 and TRBJ1-2; D not resolved. Trimming took off 1 base at V and 4 bases at J, with 7 bases between the two ends. Germline-derived CDR1 and CDR2 are LNHDA and SQIVND (reference sequence). The CDR3 covers 13 residues. CDR3 nucleotide sequence: TGTGCCAGTAGTATAGCCGCTCTCTATGGCTACACCTTC. It translates to CASSIAALYGYTF.

This clone was found a few times. The chain uses TRBV7-8 and TRBJ2-7; D might be TRBD2 (5 bases). The V gene lost 5 bases and the J gene lost 3 bases, with 14 bases spanning the gap. This CDR3 spans 14 amino acids. CDR1 and CDR2 (germline): SGHVS, FQNEAQ. CDR3: CASSLQIGGYEQYF. The CDR3 nucleotides read TGTGCCAGCAGCCTTCAGATAGGAGGCTACGAGCAGTACTTC.